The TCR beta chain under discussion was sequenced for a study of cytomegalovirus exposure and HLA in healthy donors. This PCR relied on a set of 60 Vbeta primers and 13 Jbeta primers. The method was immunoSEQ multiplex PCR; TCRdb's version includes in-frame clones alone and lacks a portion of them. The repertoire consists of approximately 140,000 clones, with 66% occurring once and the leading ten covering 5.5% to 7%. Trimming took off 6 bases at V and 9 bases at J, with 21 bases between the two ends. Germline V gene lookup returns CDR1 SNHLY and CDR2 FYNNEI. This CDR3 has 16 amino acids. Material: PBMCs. The receptor comes from a woman aged 55-75 years in good health and CMV-seronegative. J is TRBJ1-6 and V is TRBV2; D remains ambiguous. The CDR3 here is CASRDAGPGAGSPLHF. CDR3 nucleotide sequence: TGTGCCAGCAGAGACGCCGGTCCGGGAGCAGGTTCACCCCTCCACTTT. The variable domain in full, with the rest retrieved from reference TRBV2 and TRBJ1-6, is EPEVTQTPSHQVTQMGQEVILRCVPISNHLYFYWYRQILGQKVEFLVSFYNNEISEKSEIFDDQFSVERPDGSNFTLKIRSTKLEDSAMYFCASRDAGPGAGSPLHFGNGTRLTVT.